The rows below give T cell receptor beta chains drawn from one sample of a study of Graves' ophthalmopathy and Graves' hyperthyroidism. One entry per CDR3 protein results from TCRdb running MiXCR on the multiplex PCR reads. This sample has about 620,000 distinct CDR3 sequences, with about 24% found just once. Input material: peripheral blood. All receptors come from a woman under 30 with stable Graves' hyperthyroidism. Some clones in this sample may be carry-over from other donors' samples. The conserved cysteine and the conserved F or W are not part of the CDR3 here. The order of the fields is J gene, D gene, V gene, clone size, CDR3 protein. A D gene is named only where the DNA matches it firmly. Only part of the rows carry a size: once, few, many, or a class if the clone is expanded.

TRBJ1-2,NA,TRBV6-1,few,ASSQEVSYGYT
TRBJ1-1,NA,TRBV20-1,NA,SSANTEAF
TRBJ1-1,NA,TRBV20-1,many,SARELLKTEAF
TRBJ1-2,NA,TRBV6-5,NA,ASSYAPIRTINYGYT
TRBJ2-2,NA,TRBV6-5,many,ASSYKNTGELF
TRBJ2-7,NA,TRBV6-5,many,ASSIQGTTYEQY
TRBJ2-4,NA,TRBV9,many,ASSTGTENIQY
TRBJ2-7,TRBD1,TRBV5-1,many,ASSPNPNRGSYEQY
TRBJ1-5,NA,TRBV3-1,NA,ASSQDHREGSNQPQH
TRBJ1-1,TRBD1,TRBV2,many,ASRAGTDSSEAF
TRBJ1-5,NA,TRBV28,many,ASSPRRASGVNQPQH
TRBJ1-1,NA,TRBV5-1,many,ASSLVGLPEAF
TRBJ2-5,TRBD2,TRBV27,few,ASSLSLAGGQEQETQY